This TCR beta chain stems from a study of blood T cell repertoires in COVID-19. Study context: Sites in the United States, Italy and Spain provided acute and convalescent COVID-19 samples. The cDNA or gDNA used as material had been derived from T cells, B-cell-depleted T cells, or PBMCs.

As handled by the study authors: For nucleated cells, counts were estimated from reference gene primer amplification. The table came from immunoSEQ multiplex PCR; TCRdb's copy has only in-frame clones and leaves some out. V, J and clone size are taken as reported in that table, and D and trimming were inferred from the DNA itself. The table shows around 280,000 clones, with approximately 91% occurring only once. Patients of the Seattle cohort, enrolled during active infection, were followed longitudinally. The origin of this receptor is a woman in her twenties or thirties with COVID-19, enrolled during active disease. The sample taken for sequencing was peripheral blood.

In DNA form, the CDR3 reads TGTGCCAGCAGCGTATCAGCGGGAGGCTACGAGCAGTACTTC. Translating it yields CASSVSAGGYEQYF. This chain uses TRBV9 with TRBJ2-7; 9 bases are shared with TRBD2. Losses at the gene ends were 1 base for V and 3 bases for J; bases not matched to a gene: 2. The CDR3 totals 14 residues. Per germline, CDR1 SGDLS and CDR2 YYNGEE.